This TCR beta chain was identified in a study of cytomegalovirus exposure and HLA in healthy donors. Between the trimmed V and J ends, which lost 1 base and 2 bases, there was a span of 13 bases. Germline V lookup: CDR1 LNHNV, CDR2 YYDKDF (reference sequence). The CDR3 has 16 residues. PCR was performed using 60 Vbeta and 13 Jbeta primers. In the study's own analysis: It was a later analysis that counted roughly 80 million unique TCR beta chains, of which approximately 9.9 million were shared. Here immunoSEQ multiplex PCR was the method, and the copy in TCRdb shows in-frame clones only, minus some. V, J and clone size are those of that table, while D and trimming were read from the DNA. The sample has about 160,000 clones; the top ten hold over 1%.

The source is a woman aged 55-70 years in good health and CMV-seronegative. This chain links TRBV15 with TRBJ2-3; perhaps TRBD2 as D (6 bases). Sequencing was carried out using PBMCs. DNA of the CDR3: TGTGCCACCAGCAGAGGCTTTAGCGGAATCACAGATACGCAGTATTTT. It encodes CATSRGFSGITDTQYF.